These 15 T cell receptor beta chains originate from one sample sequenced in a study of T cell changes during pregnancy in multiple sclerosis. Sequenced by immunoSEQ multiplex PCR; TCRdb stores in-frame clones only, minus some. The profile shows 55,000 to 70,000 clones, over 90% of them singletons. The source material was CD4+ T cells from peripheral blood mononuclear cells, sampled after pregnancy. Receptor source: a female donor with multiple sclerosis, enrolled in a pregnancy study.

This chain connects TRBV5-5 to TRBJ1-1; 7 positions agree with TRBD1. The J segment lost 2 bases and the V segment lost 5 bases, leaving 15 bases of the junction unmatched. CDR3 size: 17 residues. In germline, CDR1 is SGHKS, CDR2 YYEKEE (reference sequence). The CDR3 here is CASRRAVTGTDNTEAFF. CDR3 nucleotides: TGTGCCAGCAGGCGTGCTGTTACCGGGACAGATAACACTGAAGCTTTCTTT.

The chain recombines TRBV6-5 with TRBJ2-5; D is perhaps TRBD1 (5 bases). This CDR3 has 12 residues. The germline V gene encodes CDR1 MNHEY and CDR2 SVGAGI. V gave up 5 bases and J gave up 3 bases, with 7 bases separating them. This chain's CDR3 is CASSMTEETQYF. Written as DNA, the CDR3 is TGTGCCAGCAGTATGACAGAAGAGACCCAGTACTTC.

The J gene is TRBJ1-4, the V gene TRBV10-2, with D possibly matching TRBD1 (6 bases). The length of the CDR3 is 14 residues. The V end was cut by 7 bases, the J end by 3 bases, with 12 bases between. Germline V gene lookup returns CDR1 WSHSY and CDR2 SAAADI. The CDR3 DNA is TGCGCCAGCAATACCAGGGGACCTAATGAAAAACTGTTTTTT. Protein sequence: CASNTRGPNEKLFF.

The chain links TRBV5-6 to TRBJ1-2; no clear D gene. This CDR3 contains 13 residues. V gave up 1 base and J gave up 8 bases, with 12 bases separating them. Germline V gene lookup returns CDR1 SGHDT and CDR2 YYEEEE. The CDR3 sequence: CASSLIRLEGYTF. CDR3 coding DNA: TGTGCCAGCAGCTTGATTAGGTTGGAGGGCTACACCTTC. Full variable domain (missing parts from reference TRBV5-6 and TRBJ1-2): DAGVTQSPTHLIKTRGQQVTLRCSPKSGHDTVSWYQQALGQGPQFIFQYYEEEERQRGNFPDRFSGHQFPNYSSELNVNALLLGDSALYLCASSLIRLEGYTFGSGTRLTVV.

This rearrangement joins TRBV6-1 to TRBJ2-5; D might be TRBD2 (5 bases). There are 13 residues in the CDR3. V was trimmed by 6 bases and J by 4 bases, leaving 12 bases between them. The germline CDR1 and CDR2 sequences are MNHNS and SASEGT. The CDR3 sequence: CASSLGGGETQYF. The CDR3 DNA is TGTGCCAGCAGCCTGGGCGGAGGAGAGACCCAGTACTTC.

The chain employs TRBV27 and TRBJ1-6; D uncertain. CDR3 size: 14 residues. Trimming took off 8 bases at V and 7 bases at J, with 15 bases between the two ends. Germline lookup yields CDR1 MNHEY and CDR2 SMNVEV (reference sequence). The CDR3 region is CASRLQTNNSPLHF. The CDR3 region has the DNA TGTGCCAGCCGGCTACAGACTAACAATTCACCCCTCCACTTT.

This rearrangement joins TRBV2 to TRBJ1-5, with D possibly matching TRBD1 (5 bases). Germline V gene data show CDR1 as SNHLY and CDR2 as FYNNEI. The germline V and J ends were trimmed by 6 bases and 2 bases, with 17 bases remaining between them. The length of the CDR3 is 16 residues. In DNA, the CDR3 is TGTGCCAGCAGCCCTGGGGGGAAGAGGCGCAATCAGCCCCAGCATTTT. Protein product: CASSPGGKRRNQPQHF.

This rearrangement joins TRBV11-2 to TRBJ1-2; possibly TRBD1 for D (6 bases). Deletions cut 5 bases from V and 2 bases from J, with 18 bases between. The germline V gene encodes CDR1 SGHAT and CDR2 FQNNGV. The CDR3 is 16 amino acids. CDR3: CASSGPPGGPNYGYTF. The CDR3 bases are TGTGCCAGCAGCGGTCCGCCGGGGGGGCCCAACTATGGCTACACCTTC.

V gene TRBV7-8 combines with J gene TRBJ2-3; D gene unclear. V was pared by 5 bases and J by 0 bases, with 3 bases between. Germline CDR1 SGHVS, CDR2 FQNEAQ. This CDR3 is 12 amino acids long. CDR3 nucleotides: TGTGCCAGCAGCCCAAGCACAGATACGCAGTATTTT. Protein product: CASSPSTDTQYF.

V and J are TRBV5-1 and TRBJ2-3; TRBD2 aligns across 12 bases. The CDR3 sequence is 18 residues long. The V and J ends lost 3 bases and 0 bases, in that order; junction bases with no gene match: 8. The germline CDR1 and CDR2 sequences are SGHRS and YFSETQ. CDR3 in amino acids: CASSWGWTSGTSTDTQYF. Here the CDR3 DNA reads TGCGCCAGCAGCTGGGGTTGGACTAGCGGGACGAGCACAGATACGCAGTATTTT. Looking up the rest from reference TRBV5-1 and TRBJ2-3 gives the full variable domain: KAGVTQTPRYLIKTRGQQVTLSCSPISGHRSVSWYQQTPGQGLQFLFEYFSETQRNKGNFPGRFSGRQFSNSRSEMNVSTLELGDSALYLCASSWGWTSGTSTDTQYFGPGTRLTVL.

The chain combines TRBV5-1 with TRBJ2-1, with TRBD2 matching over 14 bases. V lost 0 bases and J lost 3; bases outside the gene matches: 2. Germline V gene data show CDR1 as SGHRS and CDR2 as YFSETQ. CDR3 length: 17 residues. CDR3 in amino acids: CASSLGLAGGLYNEQFF. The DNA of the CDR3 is TGCGCCAGCAGCTTGGGACTAGCGGGAGGGCTCTACAATGAGCAGTTCTTC.

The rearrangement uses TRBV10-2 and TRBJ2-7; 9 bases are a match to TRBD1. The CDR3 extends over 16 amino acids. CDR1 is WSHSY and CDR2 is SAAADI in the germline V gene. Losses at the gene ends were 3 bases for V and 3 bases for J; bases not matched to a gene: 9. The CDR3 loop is CASSDYGQGRNYEQYF. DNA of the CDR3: TGCGCCAGCAGTGATTATGGACAGGGGAGGAACTACGAGCAGTACTTC.

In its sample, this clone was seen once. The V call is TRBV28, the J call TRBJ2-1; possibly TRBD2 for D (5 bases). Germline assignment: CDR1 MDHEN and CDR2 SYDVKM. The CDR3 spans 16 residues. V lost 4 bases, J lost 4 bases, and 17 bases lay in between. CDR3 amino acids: CASSSQEVPQYNEQFF. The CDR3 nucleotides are TGTGCCAGCAGTTCCCAGGAGGTCCCCCAGTACAATGAGCAGTTCTTC.

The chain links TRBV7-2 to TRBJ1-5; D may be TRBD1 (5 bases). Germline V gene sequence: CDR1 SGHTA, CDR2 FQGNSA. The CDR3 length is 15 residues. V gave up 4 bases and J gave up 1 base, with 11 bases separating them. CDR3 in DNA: TGTGCCAGCAGCTCCCAGGGTAGGAGCAATCAGCCCCAGCATTTT. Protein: CASSSQGRSNQPQHF.

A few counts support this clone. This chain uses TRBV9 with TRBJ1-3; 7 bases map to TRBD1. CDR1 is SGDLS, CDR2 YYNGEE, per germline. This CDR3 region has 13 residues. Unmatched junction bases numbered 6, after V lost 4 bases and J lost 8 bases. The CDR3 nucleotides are TGTGCCAGCAGCATCGGGACAGCAGACACCATATATTTT. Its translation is CASSIGTADTIYF.